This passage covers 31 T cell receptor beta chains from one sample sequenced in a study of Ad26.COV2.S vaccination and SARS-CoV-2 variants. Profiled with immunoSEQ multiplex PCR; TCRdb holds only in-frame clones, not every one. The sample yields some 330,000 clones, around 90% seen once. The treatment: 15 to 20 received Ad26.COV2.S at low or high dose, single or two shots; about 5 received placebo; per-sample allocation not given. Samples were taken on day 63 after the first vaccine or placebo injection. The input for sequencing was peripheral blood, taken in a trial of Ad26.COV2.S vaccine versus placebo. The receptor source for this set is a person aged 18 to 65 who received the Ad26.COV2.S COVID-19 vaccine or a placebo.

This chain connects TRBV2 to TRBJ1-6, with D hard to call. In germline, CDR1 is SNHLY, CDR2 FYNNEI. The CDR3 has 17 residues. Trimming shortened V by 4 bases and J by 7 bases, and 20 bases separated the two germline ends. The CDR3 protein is CASSGKDPTLGNSPLHF. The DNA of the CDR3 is TGTGCCAGCAGTGGAAAAGACCCTACCTTGGGGAATTCACCCCTCCACTTT.

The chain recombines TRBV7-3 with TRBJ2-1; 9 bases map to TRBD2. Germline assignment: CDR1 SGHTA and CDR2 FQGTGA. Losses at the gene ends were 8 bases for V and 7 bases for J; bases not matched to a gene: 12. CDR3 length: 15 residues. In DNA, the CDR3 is TGTGCCAGCTGCCCCGCGGGAGGGCCCGGGAATGAGCAGTTCTTC. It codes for CASCPAGGPGNEQFF.

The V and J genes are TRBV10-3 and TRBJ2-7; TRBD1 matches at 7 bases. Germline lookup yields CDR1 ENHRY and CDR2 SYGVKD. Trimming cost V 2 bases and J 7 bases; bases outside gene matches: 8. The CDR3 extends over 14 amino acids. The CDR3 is CAISERGPKEEQYV. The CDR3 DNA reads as TGTGCCATCAGTGAGAGGGGGCCGAAGGAAGAGCAGTACGTC.

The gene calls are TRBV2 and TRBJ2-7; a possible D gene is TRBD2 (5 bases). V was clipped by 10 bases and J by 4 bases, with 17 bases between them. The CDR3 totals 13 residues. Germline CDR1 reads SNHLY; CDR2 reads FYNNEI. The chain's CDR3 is CAIQERALYEQYF. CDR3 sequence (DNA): TGTGCCATTCAAGAGAGGGCATTATACGAGCAGTACTTC.

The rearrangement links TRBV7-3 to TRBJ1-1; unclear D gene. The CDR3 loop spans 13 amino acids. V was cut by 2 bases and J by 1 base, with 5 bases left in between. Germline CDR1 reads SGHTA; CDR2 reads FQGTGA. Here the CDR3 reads CASSLQPNTEAFF. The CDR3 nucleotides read TGTGCCAGCAGCTTACAACCGAACACTGAAGCTTTCTTT.

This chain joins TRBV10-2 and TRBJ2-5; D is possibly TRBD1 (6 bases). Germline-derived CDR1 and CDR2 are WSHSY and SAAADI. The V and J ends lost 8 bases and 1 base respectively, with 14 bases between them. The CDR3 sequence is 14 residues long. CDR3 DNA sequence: TGCGCCAGCGGCAACCGGGACACCCAAGAGACCCAGTACTTC. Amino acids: CASGNRDTQETQYF.

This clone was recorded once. The CDR3 sequence is CVSRSPGSYGYTF. The CDR3 DNA is TGTGTCTCCAGATCTCCGGGTTCCTATGGCTACACCTTC. The chain has TRBV19 and TRBJ1-2; no firm D call. Germline V gene data show CDR1 as LNHDA and CDR2 as SQIVND (reference sequence). This CDR3 region has 13 residues.

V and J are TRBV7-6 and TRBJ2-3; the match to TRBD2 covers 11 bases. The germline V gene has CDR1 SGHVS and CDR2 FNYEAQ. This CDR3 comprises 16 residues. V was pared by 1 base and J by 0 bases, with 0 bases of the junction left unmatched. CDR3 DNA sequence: TGTGCCAGCAGCTTAGTAGCGGGAGGGAGCACAGATACGCAGTATTTT. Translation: CASSLVAGGSTDTQYF.

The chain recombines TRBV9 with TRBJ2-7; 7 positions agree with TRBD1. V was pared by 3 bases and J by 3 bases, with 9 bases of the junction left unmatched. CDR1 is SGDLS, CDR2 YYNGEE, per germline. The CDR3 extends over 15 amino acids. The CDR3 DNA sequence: TGTGCCAGCAGCGGGGGCATGACAGGGAACTACGAGCAGTACTTC. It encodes CASSGGMTGNYEQYF.

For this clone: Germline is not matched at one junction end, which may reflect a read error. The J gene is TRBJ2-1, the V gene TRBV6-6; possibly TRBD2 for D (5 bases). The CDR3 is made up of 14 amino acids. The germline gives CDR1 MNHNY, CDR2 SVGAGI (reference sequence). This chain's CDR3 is CASSHSPSGNEQFF. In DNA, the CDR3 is TGTGCCAGCAGTCACTCGCCTTCGGGGAATGAGCAGTTCTTC.

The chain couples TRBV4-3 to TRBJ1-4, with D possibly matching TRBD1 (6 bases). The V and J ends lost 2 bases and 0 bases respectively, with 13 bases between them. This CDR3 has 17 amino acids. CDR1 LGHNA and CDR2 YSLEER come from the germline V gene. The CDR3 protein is CASSQLRGGATNEKLFF. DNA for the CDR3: TGCGCCAGCAGCCAACTAAGAGGGGGAGCAACTAATGAAAAACTGTTTTTT.

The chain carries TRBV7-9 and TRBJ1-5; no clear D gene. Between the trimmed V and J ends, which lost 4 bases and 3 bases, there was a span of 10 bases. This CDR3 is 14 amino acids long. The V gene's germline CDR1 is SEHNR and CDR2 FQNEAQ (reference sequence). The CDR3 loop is CASSSSGDNQPQHF. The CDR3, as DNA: TGTGCCAGCAGCTCCTCCGGTGACAATCAGCCCCAGCATTTT.

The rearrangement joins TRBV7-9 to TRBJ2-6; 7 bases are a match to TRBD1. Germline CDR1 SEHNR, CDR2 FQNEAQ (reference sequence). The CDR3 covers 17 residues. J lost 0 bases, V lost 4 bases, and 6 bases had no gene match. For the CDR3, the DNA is TGTGCCAGCAGCTCCCCCTGGGACAGCTCTGGGGCCAACGTCCTGACTTTC. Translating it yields CASSSPWDSSGANVLTF.

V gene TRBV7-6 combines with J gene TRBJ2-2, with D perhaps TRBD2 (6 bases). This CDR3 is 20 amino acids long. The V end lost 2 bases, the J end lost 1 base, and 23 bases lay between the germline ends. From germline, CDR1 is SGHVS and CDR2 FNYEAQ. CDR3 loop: CASSLRRVTQLQGNTGELFF. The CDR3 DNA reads TGTGCCAGCAGCTTAAGGAGGGTGACCCAACTCCAAGGGAACACCGGGGAGCTGTTTTTT. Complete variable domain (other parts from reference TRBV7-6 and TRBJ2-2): GAGVSQSPRYKVTKRGQDVALRCDPISGHVSLYWYRQALGQGPEFLTYFNYEAQQDKSGLPNDRFSAERPEGSISTLTIQRTEQRDSAMYRCASSLRRVTQLQGNTGELFFGEGSRLTVL.

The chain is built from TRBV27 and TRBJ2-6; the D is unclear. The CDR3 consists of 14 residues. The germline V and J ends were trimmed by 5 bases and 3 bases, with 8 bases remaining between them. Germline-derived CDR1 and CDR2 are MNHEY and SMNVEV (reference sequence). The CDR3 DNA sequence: TGTGCCAGCAGTAAAACAGATGGGGCCAACGTCCTGACTTTC. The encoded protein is CASSKTDGANVLTF.

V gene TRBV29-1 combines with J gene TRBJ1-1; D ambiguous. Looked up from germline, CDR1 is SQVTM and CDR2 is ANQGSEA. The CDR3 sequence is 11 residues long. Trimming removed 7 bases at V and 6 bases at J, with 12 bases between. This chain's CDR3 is CSGSNRPEAFF. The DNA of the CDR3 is TGCAGCGGCTCTAATCGGCCTGAAGCTTTCTTT.

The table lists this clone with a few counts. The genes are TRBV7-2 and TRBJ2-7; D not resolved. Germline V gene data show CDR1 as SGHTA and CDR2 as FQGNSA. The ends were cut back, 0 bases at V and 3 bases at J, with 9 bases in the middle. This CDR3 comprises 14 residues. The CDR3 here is CASSLAGYGYEQYF. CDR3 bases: TGTGCCAGCAGCTTAGCGGGGTACGGCTACGAGCAGTACTTC.

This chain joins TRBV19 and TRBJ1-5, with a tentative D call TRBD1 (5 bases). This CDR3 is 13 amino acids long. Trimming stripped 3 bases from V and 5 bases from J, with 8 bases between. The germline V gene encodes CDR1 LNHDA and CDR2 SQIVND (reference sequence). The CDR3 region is CASSITRDQPQHF. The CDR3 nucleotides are TGTGCCAGTAGTATTACCAGGGATCAGCCCCAGCATTTT.

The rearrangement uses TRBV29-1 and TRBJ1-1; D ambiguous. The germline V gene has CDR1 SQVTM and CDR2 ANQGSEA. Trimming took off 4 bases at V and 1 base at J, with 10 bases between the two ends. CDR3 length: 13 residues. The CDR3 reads CSVGQTSNTEAFF. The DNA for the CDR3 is TGCAGCGTTGGGCAGACATCGAACACTGAAGCTTTCTTT.

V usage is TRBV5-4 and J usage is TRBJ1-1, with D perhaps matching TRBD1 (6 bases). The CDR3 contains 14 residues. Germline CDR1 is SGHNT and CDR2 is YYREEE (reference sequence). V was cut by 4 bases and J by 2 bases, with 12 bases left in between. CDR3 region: CASSVGQRNTEAFF. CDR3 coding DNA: TGTGCCAGCAGCGTCGGACAGAGAAACACTGAAGCTTTCTTT. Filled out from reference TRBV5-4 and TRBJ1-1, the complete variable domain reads ETGVTQSPTHLIKTRGQQVTLRCSSQSGHNTVSWYQQALGQGPQFIFQYYREEENGRGNFPPRFSGLQFPNYSSELNVNALELDDSALYLCASSVGQRNTEAFFGQGTRLTVV.

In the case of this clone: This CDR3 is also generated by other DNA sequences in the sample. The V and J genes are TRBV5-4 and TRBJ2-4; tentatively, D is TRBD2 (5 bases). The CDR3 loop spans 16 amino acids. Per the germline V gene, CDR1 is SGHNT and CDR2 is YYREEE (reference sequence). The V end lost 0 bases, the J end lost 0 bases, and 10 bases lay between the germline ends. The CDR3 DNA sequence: TGTGCCAGCAGCTTGGAAGGCGGGCTAGCCAAAAACATTCAGTACTTC. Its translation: CASSLEGGLAKNIQYF. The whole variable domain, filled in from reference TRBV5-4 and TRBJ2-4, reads ETGVTQSPTHLIKTRGQQVTLRCSSQSGHNTVSWYQQALGQGPQFIFQYYREEENGRGNFPPRFSGLQFPNYSSELNVNALELDDSALYLCASSLEGGLAKNIQYFGAGTRLSVL.

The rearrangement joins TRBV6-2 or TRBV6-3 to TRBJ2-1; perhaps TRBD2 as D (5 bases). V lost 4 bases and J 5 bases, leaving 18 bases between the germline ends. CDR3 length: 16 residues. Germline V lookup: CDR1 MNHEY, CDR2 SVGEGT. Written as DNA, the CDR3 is TGTGCCAGCAGTTCCCCTCCTAGCCCCAGCCACAATGAGCAGTTCTTC. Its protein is CASSSPPSPSHNEQFF.

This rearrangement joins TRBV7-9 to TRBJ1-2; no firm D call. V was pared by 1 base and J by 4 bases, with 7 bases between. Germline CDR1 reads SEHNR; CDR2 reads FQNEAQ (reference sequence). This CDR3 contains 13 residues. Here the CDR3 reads CASSLVSFYGYTF. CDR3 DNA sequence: TGTGCCAGCAGCTTAGTTTCCTTCTATGGCTACACCTTC. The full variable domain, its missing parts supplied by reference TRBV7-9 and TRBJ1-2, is DTGVSQNPRHKITKRGQNVTFRCDPISEHNRLYWYRQTLGQGPEFLTYFQNEAQLEKSRLLSDRFSAERPKGSFSTLEIQRTEQGDSAMYLCASSLVSFYGYTFGSGTRLTVV.

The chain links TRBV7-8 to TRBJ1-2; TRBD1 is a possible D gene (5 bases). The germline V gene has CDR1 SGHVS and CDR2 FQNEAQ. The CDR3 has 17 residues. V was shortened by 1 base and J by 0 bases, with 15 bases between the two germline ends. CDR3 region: CASSLVGDSLANYGYTF. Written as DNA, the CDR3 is TGTGCCAGCAGCTTAGTAGGCGACAGTTTAGCTAACTATGGCTACACCTTC.

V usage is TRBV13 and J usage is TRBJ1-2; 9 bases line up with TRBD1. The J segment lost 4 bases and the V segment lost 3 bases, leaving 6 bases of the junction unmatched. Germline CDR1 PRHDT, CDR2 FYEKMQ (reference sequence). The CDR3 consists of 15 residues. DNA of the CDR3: TGTGCCAGCAGCTTCCGGGACAGGGAGGGCTATGGCTACACCTTC. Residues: CASSFRDREGYGYTF.

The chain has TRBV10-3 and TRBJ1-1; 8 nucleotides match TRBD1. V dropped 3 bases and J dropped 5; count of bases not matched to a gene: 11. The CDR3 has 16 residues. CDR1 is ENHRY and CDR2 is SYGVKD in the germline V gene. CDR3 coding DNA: TGTGCCATCAGTGATGTGGCAGGGGGCTTTAAGACTGAAGCTTTCTTT. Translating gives CAISDVAGGFKTEAFF.

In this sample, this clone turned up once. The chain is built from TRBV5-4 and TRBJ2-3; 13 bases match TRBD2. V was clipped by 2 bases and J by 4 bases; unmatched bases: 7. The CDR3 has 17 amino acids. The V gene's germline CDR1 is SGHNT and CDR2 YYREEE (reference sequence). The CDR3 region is CASSFRLAGGLSDTQYF. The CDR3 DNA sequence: TGTGCCAGCAGCTTCCGACTAGCGGGAGGCCTATCAGATACGCAGTATTTT.

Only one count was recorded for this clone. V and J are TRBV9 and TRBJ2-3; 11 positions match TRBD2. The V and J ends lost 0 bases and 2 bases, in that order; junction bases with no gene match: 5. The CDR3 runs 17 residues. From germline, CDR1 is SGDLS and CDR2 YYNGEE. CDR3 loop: CASSVVATSGATDTQYF. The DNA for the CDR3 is TGTGCCAGCAGCGTAGTGGCGACTAGCGGGGCCACAGATACGCAGTATTTT.

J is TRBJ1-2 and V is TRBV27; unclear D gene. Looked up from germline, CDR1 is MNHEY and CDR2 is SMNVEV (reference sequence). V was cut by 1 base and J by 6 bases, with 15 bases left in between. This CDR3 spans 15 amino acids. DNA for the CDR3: TGTGCCAGCAGTTTATGGGCGGAAACTTTAAATGGCTACACCTTC. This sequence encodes CASSLWAETLNGYTF.

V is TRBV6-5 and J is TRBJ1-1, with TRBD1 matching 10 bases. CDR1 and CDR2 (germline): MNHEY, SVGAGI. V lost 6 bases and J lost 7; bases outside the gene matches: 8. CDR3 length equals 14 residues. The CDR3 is CASSFDRGPSEAFF. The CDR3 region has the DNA TGTGCCAGCAGCTTCGACAGGGGGCCCAGTGAAGCTTTCTTT.

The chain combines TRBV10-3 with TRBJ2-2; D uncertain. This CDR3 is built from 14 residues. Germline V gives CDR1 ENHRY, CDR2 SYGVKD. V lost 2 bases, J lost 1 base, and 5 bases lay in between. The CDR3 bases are TGTGCCATCAGTGAGCGAGAGAACACCGGGGAGCTGTTTTTT. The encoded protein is CAISERENTGELFF.